This TCR beta chain stems from a study of cytomegalovirus exposure and HLA in healthy donors. Study-wide findings and caveats: A later examination showed that TCR association rates differed by HLA locus, with DRB1 most and HLA-C fewest.

The CDR3 runs to 11 residues. Trimming took 6 bases from V and 5 from J, leaving 7 bases between them. CDR1 is MNHEY and CDR2 is SMNVEV in the germline V gene (reference sequence). Details on this clone: Its specificity is not known. The sample carries other DNA sequences with the same CDR3.

The PCR contained 60 Vbeta and 13 Jbeta primers. Assay: immunoSEQ multiplex PCR; the TCRdb copy retains only in-frame clones and omits some. Of roughly 200,000 clones in the sample, 75% to 85% are singletons; the top ten hold 0.65%. The chain uses TRBV27 and TRBJ1-1; tentative D call: TRBD1 (6 bases). Source material: PBMCs. This TCR derives from a boy aged 5-17 years in good health and CMV-seronegative. CDR3 sequence (DNA): TGTGCCAGCAGGACAGGAACTGAAGCTTTCTTT. Translated: CASRTGTEAFF.